Shown below are 22 T cell receptor beta chains from a single sample sequenced in a study of blood T cell repertoires in COVID-19. Clones were read by immunoSEQ multiplex PCR, and TCRdb kept only the in-frame ones, dropping some. The table has 150,000 to 200,000 clones, around 87% seen once. The sequencing input was peripheral blood. The source of these receptors is a man in his forties with active or convalescent COVID-19.

The chain employs TRBV7-8 and TRBJ1-5; the D is unclear. The V gene's germline CDR1 is SGHVS and CDR2 FQNEAQ. Trimming pared 6 bases from V and 1 base from J, leaving 7 bases between. The CDR3 is 13 amino acids. The CDR3 sequence: CASSYGSNQPQHF. CDR3 coding DNA: TGTGCCAGCAGTTACGGGAGCAATCAGCCCCAGCATTTT.

This clone was observed once. The chain has TRBV11-1 and TRBJ2-5; 13 bases align to TRBD2. Trimming removed 5 bases from V and 2 bases from J; junction bases left unmatched: 5. The CDR3 is 16 amino acids. Germline CDR1 SGHAT, CDR2 FQDESV (reference sequence). CDR3: CASSLLAGGGQETQYF. DNA for the CDR3: TGTGCCAGCAGCCTACTAGCGGGGGGGGGACAAGAGACCCAGTACTTC.

J is TRBJ2-5 and V is TRBV9; 8 bases agree with TRBD2. The ends lost 0 bases at V and 1 base at J; junction bases unmatched: 5. This CDR3 has 16 residues. The V gene's germline CDR1 is SGDLS and CDR2 YYNGEE. DNA of the CDR3: TGTGCCAGCAGCGTAGGGAGGACTAGCACCCAAGAGACCCAGTACTTC. Translating gives CASSVGRTSTQETQYF.

This clone was found once. The chain uses TRBV27 and TRBJ1-1; tentatively, D is TRBD1 (5 bases). Germline lookup yields CDR1 MNHEY and CDR2 SMNVEV (reference sequence). Trimming cost V 6 bases and J 5 bases, with 19 bases left between them. CDR3 size: 15 residues. The CDR3, as DNA: TGTGCCAGCAGGAAAGCGGGAGGGGAGAGGACTGAAGCTTTCTTT. Protein product: CASRKAGGERTEAFF.

The V and J genes are TRBV15 and TRBJ1-1; D gene unclear. V lost 0 bases, J lost 1 base, and 6 bases lay in between. Germline V gives CDR1 LNHNV, CDR2 YYDKDF (reference sequence). The CDR3 is made up of 14 amino acids. This chain's CDR3 is CATSREPGNTEAFF. CDR3 coding DNA: TGTGCCACCAGCAGAGAACCCGGGAACACTGAAGCTTTCTTT.

The rearrangement uses TRBV11-2 and TRBJ2-2; 10 nucleotides match TRBD1. Looked up from germline, CDR1 is SGHAT and CDR2 is FQNNGV. This CDR3 has 16 amino acids. With 1 base clipped from V and 10 bases from J, the junction kept 9 bases outside the gene matches. CDR3 nucleotide sequence: TGTGCCAGCAGCTTAGTACGGGGACAGGGGAGCGCGGAGCTGTTTTTT. Translation gives CASSLVRGQGSAELFF.

CDR3 nucleotide sequence: TGTGCCAGCAGACCCGACAGGGAAGGGAGTTATGGCTACACCTTC. This translates into CASRPDREGSYGYTF. The chain links TRBV5-4 to TRBJ1-2; the match to TRBD1 covers 7 bases. This CDR3 spans 15 amino acids. V lost 5 bases, J lost 5 bases, and 12 bases stayed unmatched. CDR1 SGHNT and CDR2 YYREEE come from the germline V gene (reference sequence).

A word on this clone: An end of the junction differs from the germline gene, which may be a read error. V and J are TRBV7-7 and TRBJ2-1; 10 bases align to TRBD2. This CDR3 region has 15 residues. CDR1 and CDR2 (germline): SSHAT, FNYEAQ (reference sequence). CDR3 nucleotides: TGTGCTAGCAGCCAAAGCGGGGGGGCCAAGAATGAGCAGTTCTTC. This codes for CASSQSGGAKNEQFF.

The chain is built from TRBV28 and TRBJ1-3; TRBD1 matches 9 bases. CDR1 MDHEN and CDR2 SYDVKM come from the germline V gene. Germline trimming cut 7 bases from V and 4 bases from J; bases unmatched to any gene: 14. CDR3 length: 17 amino acids. CDR3 sequence reads: CASIGVRQGGSGNTIYF. DNA for the CDR3: TGTGCCAGCATTGGGGTCCGACAGGGGGGCTCCGGAAACACCATATATTTT. The full variable domain, rest sourced from reference TRBV28 and TRBJ1-3, is DVKVTQSSRYLVKRTGEKVFLECVQDMDHENMFWYRQDPGLGLRLIYFSYDVKMKEKGDIPEGYSVSREKKERFSLILESASTNQTSMYLCASIGVRQGGSGNTIYFGEGSWLTVV.

The chain uses TRBV5-5 and TRBJ2-7; 9 nucleotides match TRBD2. In germline, CDR1 is SGHKS, CDR2 YYEKEE (reference sequence). The CDR3 has 16 amino acids. Trimming at V came to 4 bases and at J to 5 bases, leaving 13 bases not matched to a gene. This CDR3 is CASSRSGGGVTHEQYF. The CDR3 region has the DNA TGTGCCAGCAGCCGTTCGGGCGGGGGGGTGACCCACGAGCAGTACTTC. The variable domain in full, with the rest retrieved from reference TRBV5-5 and TRBJ2-7, is DAGVTQSPTHLIKTRGQQVTLRCSPISGHKSVSWYQQVLGQGPQFIFQYYEKEERGRGNFPDRFSARQFPNYSSELNVNALLLGDSALYLCASSRSGGGVTHEQYFGPGTRLTVT.

The chain is built from TRBV19 and TRBJ2-1, with 8 positions matching TRBD2. From germline, CDR1 is LNHDA and CDR2 SQIVND (reference sequence). The CDR3 has 17 amino acids. Losses at the gene ends were 1 base for V and 4 bases for J; bases not matched to a gene: 9. DNA of the CDR3: TGTGCCAGTAGTATAGCGGGGCTAGCGGGCCCATACAATGAGCAGTTCTTC. Its protein is CASSIAGLAGPYNEQFF.

V is TRBV18 and J is TRBJ2-7; D unclear. In germline, CDR1 is KGHSH, CDR2 LQKENI. Trimming removed 5 bases from V and 4 bases from J, with 9 bases in between. The CDR3 has 12 amino acids. CDR3 DNA sequence: TGTGCCAGCTCAAATGACATTTACGAGCAGTACTTC. It specifies CASSNDIYEQYF.

The chain has TRBV7-8 and TRBJ1-6; a weak D match, TRBD1 (5 bases). The germline V gene encodes CDR1 SGHVS and CDR2 FQNEAQ. With 1 base removed from V and 9 bases from J, the gap between germline ends came to 13 bases. This CDR3 is built from 15 residues. In nucleotides, the CDR3 is TGTGCCAGCAGCTTAGGCGGCAGGGTCGGTTCACCCCTCCACTTT. Translation: CASSLGGRVGSPLHF.

The V call is TRBV6-5, the J call TRBJ2-1; 7 nucleotides match TRBD1. CDR1 is MNHEY, CDR2 SVGAGI, per germline. The CDR3 spans 15 residues. J gave up 0 bases and V 7 bases, and 6 bases lay outside the gene matches. The CDR3 nucleotides read TGTGCCAGCACCGCGACAGGGAGCTCCTACAATGAGCAGTTCTTC. Its protein product is CASTATGSSYNEQFF.

V is TRBV19 and J is TRBJ1-6; weak D call: TRBD1 (6 bases). Trimming removed 10 bases from V and 0 bases from J, with 13 bases in between. This CDR3 contains 15 residues. The germline CDR1 and CDR2 sequences are LNHDA and SQIVND (reference sequence). This CDR3 reads CATRTDSSYNSPLHF. Here the CDR3 DNA reads TGTGCCACCAGGACAGATAGCTCCTATAATTCACCCCTCCACTTT.

This chain uses TRBV7-9 with TRBJ2-2, with 7 nucleotides matching TRBD2. The germline gives CDR1 SEHNR, CDR2 FQNEAQ (reference sequence). There are 17 residues in the CDR3. Unmatched junction bases numbered 9, after V lost 5 bases and J lost 0 bases. The CDR3 nucleotides are TGTGCCAGCAGCCCAAGAGGAGCGGGATCGAACACCGGGGAGCTGTTTTTT. Its translation: CASSPRGAGSNTGELFF. The variable domain in full, completed from reference TRBV7-9 and TRBJ2-2, reads DTGVSQNPRHKITKRGQNVTFRCDPISEHNRLYWYRQTLGQGPEFLTYFQNEAQLEKSRLLSDRFSAERPKGSFSTLEIQRTEQGDSAMYLCASSPRGAGSNTGELFFGEGSRLTVL.

The chain couples TRBV10-1 to TRBJ1-6, with D possibly matching TRBD1 (5 bases). The germline V and J ends were trimmed by 10 bases and 0 bases, with 25 bases remaining between them. Germline values: CDR1 WNHNN, CDR2 SYGVQD (reference sequence). The CDR3 is made up of 19 amino acids. The CDR3 region is CAILNRDFYRSSYNSPLHF. In DNA, the CDR3 is TGCGCCATTTTAAACCGGGACTTCTACCGGAGCTCCTATAATTCACCCCTCCACTTT.

The gene calls are TRBV19 and TRBJ2-5, with D perhaps TRBD2 (5 bases). The CDR3 totals 15 residues. V dropped 1 base and J dropped 2 bases, with 11 bases sitting between them. Germline CDR1 and CDR2: LNHDA and SQIVND (reference sequence). CDR3 sequence reads: CASSIVLARQETQYF. The CDR3 DNA sequence: TGTGCCAGTAGTATAGTTCTAGCTAGGCAAGAGACCCAGTACTTC.

The chain carries TRBV20-1 and TRBJ1-4; D gene ambiguous. The CDR3 has 13 residues. Germline V gives CDR1 DFQATT, CDR2 SNEGSKA (reference sequence). Between the trimmed V and J ends, which lost 3 bases and 2 bases, there was a span of 7 bases. This CDR3 reads CSASSGTNEKLFF. In DNA form, the CDR3 reads TGCAGTGCTAGTTCGGGGACTAATGAAAAACTGTTTTTT.

The CDR3 sequence is CASSSETGVWNEQFF. The CDR3 region has the DNA TGTGCCAGCAGCTCCGAGACAGGGGTTTGGAATGAGCAGTTCTTC. The V gene is TRBV5-6, the J gene TRBJ2-1; 8 bases are a match to TRBD1. The junction had 9 bases not matched to a gene; V was cut back by 3 bases and J by 7 bases. The CDR3 runs to 15 residues. The V gene's germline CDR1 is SGHDT and CDR2 YYEEEE.

The V gene is TRBV6-5, the J gene TRBJ1-5, with 9 bases fitting TRBD1. The CDR3 spans 15 residues. Trimming at V came to 6 bases and at J to 4 bases, leaving 7 bases not matched to a gene. Germline CDR1 reads MNHEY; CDR2 reads SVGAGI. The CDR3 reads CASSPDRGRNQPQHF. For the CDR3, the DNA is TGTGCCAGCAGCCCGGACAGGGGACGTAATCAGCCCCAGCATTTT.

The chain recombines TRBV5-6 with TRBJ1-5, with D hard to call. V dropped 4 bases and J dropped 5 bases, with 10 bases sitting between them. CDR3 size: 13 residues. Germline CDR1 reads SGHDT; CDR2 reads YYEEEE. This CDR3 is CASSLPEDQPQHF. As DNA, the CDR3 is TGTGCCAGCAGCCTCCCAGAGGATCAGCCCCAGCATTTT.